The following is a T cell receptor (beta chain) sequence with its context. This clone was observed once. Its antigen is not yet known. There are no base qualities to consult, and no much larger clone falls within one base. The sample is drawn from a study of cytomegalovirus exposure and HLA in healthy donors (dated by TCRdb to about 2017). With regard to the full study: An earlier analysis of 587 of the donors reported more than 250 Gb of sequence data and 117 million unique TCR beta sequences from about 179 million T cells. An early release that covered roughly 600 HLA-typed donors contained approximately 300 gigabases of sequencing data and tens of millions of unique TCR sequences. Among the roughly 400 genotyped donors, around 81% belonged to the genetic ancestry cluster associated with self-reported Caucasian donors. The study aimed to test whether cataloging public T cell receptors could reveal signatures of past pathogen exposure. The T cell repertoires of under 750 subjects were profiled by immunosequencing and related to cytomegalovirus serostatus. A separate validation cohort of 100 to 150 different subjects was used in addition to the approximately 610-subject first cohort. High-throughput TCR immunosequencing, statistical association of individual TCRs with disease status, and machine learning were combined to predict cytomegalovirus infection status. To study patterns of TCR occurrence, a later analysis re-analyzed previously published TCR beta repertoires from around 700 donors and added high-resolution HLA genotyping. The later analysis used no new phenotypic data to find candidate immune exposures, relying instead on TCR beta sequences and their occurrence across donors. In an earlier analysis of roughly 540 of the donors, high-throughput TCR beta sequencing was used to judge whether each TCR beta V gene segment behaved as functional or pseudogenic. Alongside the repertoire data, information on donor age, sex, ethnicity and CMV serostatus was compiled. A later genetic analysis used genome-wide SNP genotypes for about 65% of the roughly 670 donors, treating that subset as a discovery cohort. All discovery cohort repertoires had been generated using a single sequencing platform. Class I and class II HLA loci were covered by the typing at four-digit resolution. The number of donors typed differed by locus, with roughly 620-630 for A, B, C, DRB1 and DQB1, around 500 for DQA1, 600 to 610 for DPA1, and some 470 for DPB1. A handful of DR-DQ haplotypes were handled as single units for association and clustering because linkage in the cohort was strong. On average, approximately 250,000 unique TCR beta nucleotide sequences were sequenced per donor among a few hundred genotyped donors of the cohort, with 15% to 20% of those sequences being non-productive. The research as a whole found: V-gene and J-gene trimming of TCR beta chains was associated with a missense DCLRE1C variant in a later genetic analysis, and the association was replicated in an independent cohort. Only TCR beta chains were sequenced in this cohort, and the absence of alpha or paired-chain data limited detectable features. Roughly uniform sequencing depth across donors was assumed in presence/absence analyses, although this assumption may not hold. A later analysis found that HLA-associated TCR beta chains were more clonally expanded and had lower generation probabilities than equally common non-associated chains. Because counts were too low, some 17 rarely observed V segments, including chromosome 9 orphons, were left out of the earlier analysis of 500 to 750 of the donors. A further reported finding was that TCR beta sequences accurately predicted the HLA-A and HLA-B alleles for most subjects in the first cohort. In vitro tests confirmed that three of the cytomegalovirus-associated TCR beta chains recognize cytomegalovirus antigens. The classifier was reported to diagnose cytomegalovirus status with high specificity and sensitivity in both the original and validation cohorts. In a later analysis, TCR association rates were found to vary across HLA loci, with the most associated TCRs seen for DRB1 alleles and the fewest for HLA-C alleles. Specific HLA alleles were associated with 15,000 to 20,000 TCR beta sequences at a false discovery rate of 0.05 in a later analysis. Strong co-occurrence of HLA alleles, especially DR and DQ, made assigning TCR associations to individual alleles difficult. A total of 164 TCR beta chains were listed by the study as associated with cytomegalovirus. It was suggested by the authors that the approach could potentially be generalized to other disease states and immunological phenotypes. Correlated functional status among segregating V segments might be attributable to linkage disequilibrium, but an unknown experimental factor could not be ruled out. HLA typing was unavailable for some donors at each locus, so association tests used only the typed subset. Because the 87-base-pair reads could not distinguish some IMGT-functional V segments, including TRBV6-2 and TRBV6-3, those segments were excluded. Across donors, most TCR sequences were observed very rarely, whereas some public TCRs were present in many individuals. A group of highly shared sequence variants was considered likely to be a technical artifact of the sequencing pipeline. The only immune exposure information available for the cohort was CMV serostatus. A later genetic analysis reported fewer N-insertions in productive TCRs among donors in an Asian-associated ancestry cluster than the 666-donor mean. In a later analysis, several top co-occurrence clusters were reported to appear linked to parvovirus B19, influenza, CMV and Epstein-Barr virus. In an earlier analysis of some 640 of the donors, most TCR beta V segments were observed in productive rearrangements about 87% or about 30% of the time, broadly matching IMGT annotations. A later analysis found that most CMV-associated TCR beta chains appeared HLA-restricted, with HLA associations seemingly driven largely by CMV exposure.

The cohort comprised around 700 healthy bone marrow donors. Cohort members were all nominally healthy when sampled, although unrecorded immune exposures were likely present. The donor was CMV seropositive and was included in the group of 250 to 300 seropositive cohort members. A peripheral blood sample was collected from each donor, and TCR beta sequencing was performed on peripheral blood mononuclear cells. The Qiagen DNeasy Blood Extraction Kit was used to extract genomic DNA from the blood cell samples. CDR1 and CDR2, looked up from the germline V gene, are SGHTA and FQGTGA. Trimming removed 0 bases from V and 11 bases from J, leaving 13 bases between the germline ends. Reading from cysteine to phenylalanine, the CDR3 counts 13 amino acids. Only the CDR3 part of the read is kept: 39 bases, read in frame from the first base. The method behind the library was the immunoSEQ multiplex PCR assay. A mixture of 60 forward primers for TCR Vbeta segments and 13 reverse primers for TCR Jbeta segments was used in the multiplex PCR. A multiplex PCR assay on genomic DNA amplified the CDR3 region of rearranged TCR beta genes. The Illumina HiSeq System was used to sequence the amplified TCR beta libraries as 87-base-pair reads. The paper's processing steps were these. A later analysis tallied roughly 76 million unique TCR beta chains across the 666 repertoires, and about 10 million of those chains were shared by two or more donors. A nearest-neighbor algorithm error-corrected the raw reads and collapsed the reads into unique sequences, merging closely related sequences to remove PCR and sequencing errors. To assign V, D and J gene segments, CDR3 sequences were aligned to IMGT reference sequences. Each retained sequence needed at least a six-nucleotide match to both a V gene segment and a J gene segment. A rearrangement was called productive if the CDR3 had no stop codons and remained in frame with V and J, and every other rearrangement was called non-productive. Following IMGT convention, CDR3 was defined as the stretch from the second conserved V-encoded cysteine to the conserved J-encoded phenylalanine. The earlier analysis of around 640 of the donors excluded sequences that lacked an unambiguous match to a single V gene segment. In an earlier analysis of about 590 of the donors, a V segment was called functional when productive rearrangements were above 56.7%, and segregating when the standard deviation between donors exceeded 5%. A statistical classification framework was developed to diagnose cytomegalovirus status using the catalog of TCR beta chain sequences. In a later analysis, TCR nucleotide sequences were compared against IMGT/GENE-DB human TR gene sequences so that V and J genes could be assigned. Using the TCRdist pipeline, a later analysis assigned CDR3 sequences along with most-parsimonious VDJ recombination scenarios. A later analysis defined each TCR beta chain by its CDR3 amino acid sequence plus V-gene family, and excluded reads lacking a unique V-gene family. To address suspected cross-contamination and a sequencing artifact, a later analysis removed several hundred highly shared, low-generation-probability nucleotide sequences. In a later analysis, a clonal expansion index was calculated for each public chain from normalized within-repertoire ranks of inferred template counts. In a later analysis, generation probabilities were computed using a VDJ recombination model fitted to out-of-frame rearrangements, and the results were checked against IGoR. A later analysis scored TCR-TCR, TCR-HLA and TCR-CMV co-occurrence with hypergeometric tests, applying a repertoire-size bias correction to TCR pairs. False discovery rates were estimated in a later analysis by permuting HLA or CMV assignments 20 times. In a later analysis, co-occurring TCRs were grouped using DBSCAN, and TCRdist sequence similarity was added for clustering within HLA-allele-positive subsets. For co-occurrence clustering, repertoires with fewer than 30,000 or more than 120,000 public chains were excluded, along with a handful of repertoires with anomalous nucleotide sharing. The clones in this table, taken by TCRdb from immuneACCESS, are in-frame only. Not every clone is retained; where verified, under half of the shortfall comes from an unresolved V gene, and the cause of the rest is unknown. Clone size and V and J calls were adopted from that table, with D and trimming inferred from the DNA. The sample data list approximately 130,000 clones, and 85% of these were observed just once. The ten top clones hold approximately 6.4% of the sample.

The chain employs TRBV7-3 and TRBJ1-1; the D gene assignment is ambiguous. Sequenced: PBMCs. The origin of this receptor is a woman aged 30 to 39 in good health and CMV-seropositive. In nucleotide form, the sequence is TGTGCCAGCAGCTTAACGTTGAGTGATAAGGCTTTCTTT. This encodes CASSLTLSDKAFF.